Each of the 14 T cell receptor beta chains below was sequenced from the same sample in a study of cytomegalovirus exposure and HLA in healthy donors (dated by TCRdb to about 2017). The library was produced with the immunoSEQ multiplex PCR assay. A mixture of 60 forward primers for TCR Vbeta segments and 13 reverse primers for TCR Jbeta segments was used in the multiplex PCR. In its TCRdb copy, this immuneACCESS table keeps in-frame sequences only and misses some clones. Where compared with another copy, unresolved V genes explain less than half of these, and the others have no known cause. The sample table records some 130,000 clones; about 86% of these occur just once. The ten most abundant clones make up around 0.7% of the sample. Input material: PBMCs. Receptor source: a man in his late teens or twenties in good health and CMV-seronegative.

About this clone: Other DNA sequences from this sample encode an identical CDR3 as well. The chain couples TRBV7-2 to TRBJ1-3; D is unclear. The V end lost 2 bases, the J end lost 4 bases, and 3 bases lay between the germline ends. In germline, CDR1 is SGHTA, CDR2 FQGNSA. There are 12 residues in the CDR3. The CDR3 protein is CASSLRGNTIYF. The CDR3 DNA reads TGTGCCAGCAGCTTACGGGGAAACACCATATATTTT. The full variable domain, with the rest looked up from reference TRBV7-2 and TRBJ1-3, is GAGVSQSPSNKVTEKGKDVELRCDPISGHTALYWYRQSLGQGLEFLIYFQGNSAPDKSGLPSDRFSAERTGGSVSTLTIQRTQQEDSAVYLCASSLRGNTIYFGEGSWLTVV.

The chain is built from TRBV14 and TRBJ1-1; 7 bases are a match to TRBD1. There are 12 residues in the CDR3. Germline-derived CDR1 and CDR2 are SGHDN and FVKESK. Trimming took 4 bases from V and 7 from J; bases not matched to a gene: 3. The CDR3 bases are TGTGCCAGCAGCCTCCAGGGGGGTGAAGCTTTCTTT. Translating gives CASSLQGGEAFF.

The genes are TRBV19 and TRBJ2-3; 9 nucleotides line up with TRBD2. This CDR3 region has 14 residues. CDR1 and CDR2 (germline): LNHDA, SQIVND (reference sequence). Trimming at V came to 5 bases and at J to 4 bases, leaving 4 bases not matched to a gene. CDR3 protein: CASSLAGSSDTQYF. CDR3 bases: TGTGCCAGTAGTCTAGCGGGAAGTTCAGATACGCAGTATTTT.

Only one count was recorded for this clone. Additional DNA sequences in this sample encode the identical CDR3. V gene TRBV9 combines with J gene TRBJ1-1; 8 nucleotides match TRBD1. The J segment lost 2 bases and the V segment lost 2 bases, leaving 5 bases of the junction unmatched. CDR1 is SGDLS, CDR2 YYNGEE, per germline. This CDR3 is built from 15 residues. CDR3 bases: TGTGCCAGCAGCGTTGGGACAGGCGGAAACACTGAAGCTTTCTTT. Protein: CASSVGTGGNTEAFF.

In this sample, this clone turned up once. CDR3 in DNA: TGCAGCGTTGAAATAGTTGATCAAGAGACCCAGTACTTC. This gives the protein CSVEIVDQETQYF. The V call is TRBV29-1, the J call TRBJ2-5, with D unresolved. CDR3 length: 13 amino acids. Germline CDR1 SQVTM, CDR2 ANQGSEA. V lost 2 bases to trimming and J lost 2 bases, with 9 bases between them.

The CDR3, as DNA: TGTGCCAGCAGTTATTCTCAGGATGAGCAGTTCTTC. This codes for CASSYSQDEQFF. V is TRBV27 and J is TRBJ2-1; D is ambiguous. The V and J ends lost 4 bases and 8 bases respectively, with 9 bases between them. Germline-derived CDR1 and CDR2 are MNHEY and SMNVEV (reference sequence). This CDR3 spans 12 amino acids.

This clone was seen only once. V is TRBV5-4 and J is TRBJ2-7; D might be TRBD1 (6 bases). The length of the CDR3 is 14 residues. V was trimmed by 5 bases and J by 4 bases, leaving 16 bases between them. Per germline, CDR1 SGHNT and CDR2 YYREEE (reference sequence). This CDR3 is CASRYGQSAYEQYF. DNA of the CDR3: TGTGCCAGCAGGTACGGACAGTCGGCTTACGAGCAGTACTTC.

This sequence joins TRBV10-3 and TRBJ1-5, with a possible D match to TRBD1 (6 bases). This CDR3 spans 13 amino acids. V dropped 6 bases and J dropped 4 bases, with 10 bases sitting between them. Germline CDR1 ENHRY, CDR2 SYGVKD. Here the CDR3 reads CAIRSQGNQPQHF. The CDR3 nucleotides are TGTGCCATCAGAAGCCAGGGGAATCAGCCCCAGCATTTT.

Of note for this clone: Other DNA sequences in this specimen translate into the identical CDR3. The CDR3 region has the DNA TGCGCCAGCAGCCAAGACAGGGTTAGCAATCAGCCCCAGCATTTT. This codes for CASSQDRVSNQPQHF. The V call is TRBV4-3, the J call TRBJ1-5; the D gene is possibly TRBD1 (5 bases). The germline V gene encodes CDR1 LGHNA and CDR2 YSLEER. V shed 0 bases and J shed 0 bases, with 6 bases lying between them. The CDR3 loop spans 15 amino acids.

The rearrangement links TRBV6-1 to TRBJ2-7; tentatively, D is TRBD2 (7 bases). V lost 4 bases to trimming and J lost 1 base, with 17 bases between them. The CDR3 spans 16 residues. Germline CDR1 and CDR2: MNHNS and SASEGT. In DNA, the CDR3 is TGTGCCAGCAGTGTCCGGGGGGCAGTTCATTCCTACGAGCAGTACTTC. Translated: CASSVRGAVHSYEQYF.

This clone has only one observation. The chain uses TRBV6-5 and TRBJ2-5; 7 bases map to TRBD2. The length of the CDR3 is 12 residues. The germline V gene encodes CDR1 MNHEY and CDR2 SVGAGI. Unmatched junction bases numbered 6, after V lost 7 bases and J lost 7 bases. CDR3 bases: TGTGCCAGCACCCGGGGGGAAGGGACCCAGTACTTC. It translates to CASTRGEGTQYF.

The rearrangement links TRBV15 to TRBJ2-5; TRBD1 is a possible D gene (5 bases). V was shortened by 1 base and J by 2 bases, with 11 bases between the two germline ends. Germline loops: CDR1 LNHNV, CDR2 YYDKDF (reference sequence). This CDR3 is 15 amino acids long. CDR3 DNA: TGTGCCACCAGCAGAGGTTCGACAGTACAAGAGACCCAGTACTTC. It is translated as CATSRGSTVQETQYF.

The chain couples TRBV7-2 to TRBJ1-1; unclear D gene. V lost 0 bases, J lost 3 bases, and 8 bases lay in between. Germline V gives CDR1 SGHTA, CDR2 FQGNSA. The length of the CDR3 is 14 residues. Here the CDR3 reads CASSLAREYTEAFF. The CDR3 DNA follows: TGTGCCAGCAGCTTAGCGCGGGAATACACTGAAGCTTTCTTT.

This clone occurred a few times. The chain uses TRBV25-1 and TRBJ1-2; D gene ambiguous. The V gene's germline CDR1 is MGHDK and CDR2 SYGVNS. Deletions cut 6 bases from V and 4 bases from J, with 12 bases between. This CDR3 has 13 residues. CDR3 sequence (DNA): TGTGCCAGCAGGCCCCAAGAGATCTATGGCTACACCTTC. It yields the protein CASRPQEIYGYTF.